The clone carrying this T cell receptor beta chain was seen at least ten times. Germline V gives CDR1 DFQATT, CDR2 SNEGSKA (reference sequence). The CDR3 sequence is 13 residues long. Trimming pared 1 base from V and 5 bases from J, leaving 12 bases between. MiXCR, run by TCRdb on the 5' RACE reads, gives a single entry per CDR3 protein. The table has 50,000 to 60,000 distinct CDR3 sequences, 20% seen once; the top ten hold 2.5% to 4%. Treg sorting used a CD4+CD25+CD127-/low gate. The specimen sequenced was tumor-infiltrating Tregs sorted from the breast tumor. The chain couples TRBV20-1 to TRBJ2-7; perhaps TRBD2 as D (6 bases). The TCR was taken from a female donor with breast cancer. The CDR3 loop is CSARAGVGDEQYF. The CDR3 nucleotides are TGCAGTGCTAGAGCGGGAGTAGGCGACGAGCAGTACTTC.